These T cell receptor beta chains were read from a single sample in a study of graft-versus-host responses after intestinal transplantation. These receptors lack a known antigen. Repertoires were generated with immunoSEQ multiplex PCR, while TCRdb's copy carries only in-frame clones and drops some. This sample has 50,000 to 55,000 clones; 80% to 90% occur once, and the top ten carry 0.62%. The material was unstimulated CD4+ T cells sorted from spleen or lymph node cells, obtained before transplant. These receptors originate from a human donor who was the organ donor for an intestinal transplant. Both conserved end residues are part of each CDR3. A D gene is named only where the DNA matches it firmly. Clone size is shown for a subset of rows, as once, few, many or a class of expanded clone.

V gene	clone size	D gene	J gene	CDR3 DNA	CDR3 protein
TRBV28	.	.	TRBJ1-1	TGTGCCAGCAAGGCGGTCGGGGTCGGTAAAAACACTGAAGCTTTCTTT	CASKAVGVGKNTEAFF
TRBV20-1	.	.	TRBJ2-5	TGCAGGACGCGGGAGACCCAGTACTTC	CRTRETQYF
TRBV25-1	.	.	TRBJ1-5	TGTGCCAGCAGTGAGCAGGGTCATCAGCCCCAGCATTTT	CASSEQGHQPQHF
TRBV27	.	TRBD1	TRBJ1-1	TGTGCCAGCAGCGACAGGGGCACTGAAGCTTTCTTT	CASSDRGTEAFF
TRBV5-5	.	.	TRBJ2-2	TGTGCCAGCAGCTTGGACTTGACAGGTTCCTTCACCGGGGAGCTGTTTTTT	CASSLDLTGSFTGELFF
TRBV28	.	TRBD1	TRBJ2-2	TGTGCCAGCAGTCCCGGGACAGGACTGAACACCGGGGAGCTGTTTTTT	CASSPGTGLNTGELFF
TRBV18	.	TRBD1	TRBJ2-1	TGTGCCAGCTCACCGGGACAGTACAATGAGCAGTTCTTC	CASSPGQYNEQFF
TRBV7-8	.	.	TRBJ2-2	TGTGCCAGCAGCTCACTACTAGGAGTAGATGCCGGGGAGCTGTTTTTT	CASSSLLGVDAGELFF
TRBV28	once	TRBD2	TRBJ2-7	TGTGCCAGCAGTTTATCTAGCGGAGCGTACGAGCAGTACTTC	CASSLSSGAYEQYF
TRBV11-2	.	TRBD1	TRBJ1-1	TGTGCCAGCAGTCGACAGGGGGCCACTGAAGCTTTCTTT	CASSRQGATEAFF
TRBV11-3	.	.	TRBJ2-2	TGTGCCAGCACCGCTGACAGCGCCACCGGGGAGCTGTTTTTT	CASTADSATGELFF
TRBV27	.	TRBD2	TRBJ2-1	TGTGCCAGCAAGCTACTAGCGGGAGGGTACAATGAGCAGTTCTTC	CASKLLAGGYNEQFF
TRBV5-1	.	TRBD2	TRBJ2-2	TGCGCCAGCAGCGCCGGACTAGCGGGGGTCACCGGGGAGCTGTTTTTT	CASSAGLAGVTGELFF
TRBV5-1	.	TRBD2	TRBJ2-7	TGCGCCAGCAGCTTGGTGGCTAGCGGGATCTACGAGCAGTACTTC	CASSLVASGIYEQYF
TRBV19	.	.	TRBJ1-1	TGTGCCAGTAGTGCTACCGTAGGCAGGCGTCCAAACACTGAAGCTTTCTTT	CASSATVGRRPNTEAFF
TRBV19	.	.	TRBJ1-5	TGTGCCAGTAGTATTGGGAGGGGCCAGGGTCCGCGAGGGGCCCAGCATTTT	CASSIGRGQGPRGAQHF
TRBV6-1	.	.	TRBJ2-3	TGTGCCAGCAGTGAAGCGCGGGGTCTTAGCACAGATACGCAGTATTTT	CASSEARGLSTDTQYF
TRBV6-4	once	TRBD2	TRBJ2-1	TGTGCCAGCAGTGCACAAGCGGGAGGCAGTAGGAATGAGCAGTTCTTC	CASSAQAGGSRNEQFF
TRBV5-4	.	TRBD2	TRBJ2-3	TGTGCCAGCAGCTTGGGACTAGCGGGAGTAGGGGCGCAGTATTTT	CASSLGLAGVGAQYF
TRBV7-2	.	TRBD1	TRBJ1-2	TGTGCCAGCAGCTTAGTTTCCCAGACAGGGAACTATGGCTACACCTTC	CASSLVSQTGNYGYTF
TRBV5-1	.	TRBD2	TRBJ2-1	TGCGCCAGCAGTTCCGGGACTAGCGGCAATGAGCAGTTCTTC	CASSSGTSGNEQFF
TRBV5-4	.	.	TRBJ2-7	TGTGCCAGCAGCTGGGGAGGTGGGTCCTCCTACGAGCAGTACTTC	CASSWGGGSSYEQYF
TRBV11-2	.	TRBD1	TRBJ1-5	TGTGCCAGCAGCTTGGGACAGGGGGCGCATCAGCCCCAGCATTTT	CASSLGQGAHQPQHF
TRBV28	.	.	TRBJ2-7	TGTGCCAGCAGTTTACGGAGCTCCTACGAGCAGTACTTC	CASSLRSSYEQYF
TRBV11-3	.	TRBD1	TRBJ2-7	TGTGCCAGCAGCCCCGGGACAGGACCCCCCTACGAGCAGTACTTC	CASSPGTGPPYEQYF
TRBV11-3	.	TRBD1	TRBJ2-2	TGTGCCAGCAGCTTGGCTGGGACAGGGACCGGGGAGCTGTTTTTT	CASSLAGTGTGELFF
TRBV6-5	.	.	TRBJ1-1	TGTGCCAGCAGTTACTTTAGGGGAACTGAAGCTTTCTTT	CASSYFRGTEAFF
TRBV13	.	.	TRBJ1-3	TGTGCCAGCAGGTCTCAGGCCTCTGGAAACACCATATATTTT	CASRSQASGNTIYF
TRBV28	.	.	TRBJ2-7	TGTGCCAGCAGTCAGCCGTACAGAGACGAGCAGTACTTC	CASSQPYRDEQYF
TRBV7-9	.	TRBD2	TRBJ2-2	TGTGCCAGCAGCTTAGTTGGACTAGCAGTGACCGGGGAGCTGTTTTTT	CASSLVGLAVTGELFF
TRBV28	.	.	TRBJ2-3	TGTGCCAGCAGTACCCCTAGACAGACAGATACGCAGTATTTT	CASSTPRQTDTQYF